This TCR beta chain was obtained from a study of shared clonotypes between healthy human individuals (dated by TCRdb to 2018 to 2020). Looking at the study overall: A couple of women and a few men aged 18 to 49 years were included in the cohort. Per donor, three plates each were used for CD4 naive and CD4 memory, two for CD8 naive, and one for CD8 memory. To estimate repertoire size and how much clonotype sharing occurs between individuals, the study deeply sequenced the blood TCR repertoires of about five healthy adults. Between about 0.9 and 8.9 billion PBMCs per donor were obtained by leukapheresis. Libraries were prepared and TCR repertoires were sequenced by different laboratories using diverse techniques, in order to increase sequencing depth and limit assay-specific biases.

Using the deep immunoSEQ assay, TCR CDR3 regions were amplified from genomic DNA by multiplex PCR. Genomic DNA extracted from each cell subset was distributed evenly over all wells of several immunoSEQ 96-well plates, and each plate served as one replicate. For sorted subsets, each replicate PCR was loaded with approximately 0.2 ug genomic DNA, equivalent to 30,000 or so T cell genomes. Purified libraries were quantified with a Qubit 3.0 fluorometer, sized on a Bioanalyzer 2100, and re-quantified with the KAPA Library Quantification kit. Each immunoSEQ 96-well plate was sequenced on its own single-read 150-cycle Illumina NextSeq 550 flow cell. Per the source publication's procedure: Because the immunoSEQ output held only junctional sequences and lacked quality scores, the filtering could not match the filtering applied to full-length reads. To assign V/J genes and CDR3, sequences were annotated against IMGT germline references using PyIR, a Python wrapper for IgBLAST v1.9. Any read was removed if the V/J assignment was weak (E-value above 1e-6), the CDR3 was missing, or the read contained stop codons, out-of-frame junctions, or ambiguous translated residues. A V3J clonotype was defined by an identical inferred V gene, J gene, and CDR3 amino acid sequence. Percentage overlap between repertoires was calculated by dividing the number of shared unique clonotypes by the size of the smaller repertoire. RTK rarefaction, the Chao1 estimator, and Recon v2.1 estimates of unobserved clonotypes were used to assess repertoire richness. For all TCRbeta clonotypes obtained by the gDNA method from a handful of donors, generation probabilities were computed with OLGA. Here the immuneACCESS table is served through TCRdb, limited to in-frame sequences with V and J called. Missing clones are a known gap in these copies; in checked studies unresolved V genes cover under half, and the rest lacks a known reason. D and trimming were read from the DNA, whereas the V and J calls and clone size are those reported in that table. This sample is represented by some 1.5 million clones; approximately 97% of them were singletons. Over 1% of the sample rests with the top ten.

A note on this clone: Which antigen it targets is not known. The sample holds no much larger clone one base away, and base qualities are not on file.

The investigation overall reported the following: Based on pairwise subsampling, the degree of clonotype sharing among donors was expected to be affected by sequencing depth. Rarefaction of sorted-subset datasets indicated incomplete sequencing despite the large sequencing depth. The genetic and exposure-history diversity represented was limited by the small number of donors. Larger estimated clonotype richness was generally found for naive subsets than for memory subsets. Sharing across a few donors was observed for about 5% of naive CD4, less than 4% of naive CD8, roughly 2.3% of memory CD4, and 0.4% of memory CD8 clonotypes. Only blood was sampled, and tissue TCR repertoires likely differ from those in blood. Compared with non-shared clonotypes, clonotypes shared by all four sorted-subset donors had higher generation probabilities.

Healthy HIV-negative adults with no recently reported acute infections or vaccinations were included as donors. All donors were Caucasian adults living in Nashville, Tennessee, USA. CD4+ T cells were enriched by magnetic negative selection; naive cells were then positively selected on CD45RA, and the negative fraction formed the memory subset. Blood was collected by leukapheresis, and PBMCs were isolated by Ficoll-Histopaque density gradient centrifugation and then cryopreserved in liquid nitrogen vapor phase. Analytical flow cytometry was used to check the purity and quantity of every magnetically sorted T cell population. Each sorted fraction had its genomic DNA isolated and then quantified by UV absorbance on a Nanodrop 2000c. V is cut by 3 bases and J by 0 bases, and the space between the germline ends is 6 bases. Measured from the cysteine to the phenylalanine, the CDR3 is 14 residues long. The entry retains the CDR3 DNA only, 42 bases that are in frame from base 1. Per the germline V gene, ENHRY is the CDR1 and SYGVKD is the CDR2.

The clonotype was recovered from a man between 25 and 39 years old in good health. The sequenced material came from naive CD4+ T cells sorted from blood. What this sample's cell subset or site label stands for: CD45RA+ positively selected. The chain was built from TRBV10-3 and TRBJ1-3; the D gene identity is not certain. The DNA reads TGTGCCATCAGTGAAAACAGCTCTGGAAACACCATATATTTT. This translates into CAISENSSGNTIYF.